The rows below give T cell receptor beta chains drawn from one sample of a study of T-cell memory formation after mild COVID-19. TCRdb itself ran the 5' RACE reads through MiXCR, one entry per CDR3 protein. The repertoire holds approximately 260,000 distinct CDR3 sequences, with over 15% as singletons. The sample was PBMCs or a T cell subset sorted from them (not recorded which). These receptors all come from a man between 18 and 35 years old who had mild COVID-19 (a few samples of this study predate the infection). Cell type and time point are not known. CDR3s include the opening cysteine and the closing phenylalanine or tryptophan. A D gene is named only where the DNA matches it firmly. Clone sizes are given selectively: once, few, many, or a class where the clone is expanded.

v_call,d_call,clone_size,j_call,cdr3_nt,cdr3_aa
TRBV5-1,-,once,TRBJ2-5,TGCGCCAGCAGCCACTTCCAAGAGACCCAGTACTTC,CASSHFQETQYF
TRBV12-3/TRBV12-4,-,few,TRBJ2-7,TGTGCCAGCAGTTTAGGTCAGCGGCTCATCTCCTACGAGCAGTACTTC,CASSLGQRLISYEQYF
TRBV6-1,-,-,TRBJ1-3,TGTGCCAGCAGTGCCCGCGACGGGAGCTCTGGAAACACCATATATTTT,CASSARDGSSGNTIYF
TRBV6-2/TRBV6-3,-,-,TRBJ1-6,TGTGCCAGCAGCTCCGGGACGTCGGAGACTTCACCCCTCCACTTT,CASSSGTSETSPLHF
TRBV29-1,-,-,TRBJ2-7,TGCAGCGTTGAAGTACGGGGGGCGATGTACGAGCAGTACTTC,CSVEVRGAMYEQYF
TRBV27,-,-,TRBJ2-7,TGTGCCACCTGGGTGGAGGGAACCTACGAGCAGTACTTC,CATWVEGTYEQYF
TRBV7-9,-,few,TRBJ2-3,TGTGCCAGCATAGGGGGAGCTACTAGCACAGATACGCAGTATTTT,CASIGGATSTDTQYF
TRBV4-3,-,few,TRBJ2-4,TGCGCCAGCAGCCAAGAATGGTTAGCCAAAAACATTCAGTACTTC,CASSQEWLAKNIQYF
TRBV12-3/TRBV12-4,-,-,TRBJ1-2,TGTGCCAGCAGTTTGATGGGCGGCAGCTATGGCTACACCTTC,CASSLMGGSYGYTF
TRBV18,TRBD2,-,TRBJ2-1,TGTGCCAGCTCACCCCCGGGACTAGCGGGGGGGCATTACAATGAGCAGTTCTTC,CASSPPGLAGGHYNEQFF
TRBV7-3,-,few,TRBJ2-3,TGTGCCAGCAGCACACAAAGCGGTCCGGAGGGGCAGTATTTT,CASSTQSGPEGQYF
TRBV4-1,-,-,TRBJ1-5,TGCGCCAGCAGGGAGAGGGACGTTAGCAATCAGCCCCAGCATTTT,CASRERDVSNQPQHF
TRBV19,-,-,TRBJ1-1,TGTGCCAGTAGGGGTGAGGTGGGGATAGCGGCTTTCTTT,CASRGEVGIAAFF
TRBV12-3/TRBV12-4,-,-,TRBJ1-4,TGTGCCAGCAGCCTAGGGGGGGGGGTAGCAGCTAATGAAAAACTGTTTTTT,CASSLGGGVAANEKLFF
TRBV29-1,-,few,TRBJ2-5,TGCAGCGTCCCGCTTGGGGGTTATCAAGAGACCCAGTACTTC,CSVPLGGYQETQYF
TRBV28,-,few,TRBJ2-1,TGTGCCAGCAGATTCATCCAGGGAAATGAGCAGTTCTTC,CASRFIQGNEQFF
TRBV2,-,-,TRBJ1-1,TGTGCCAGCAGTGATCCCACTGAAGCTTTCTTT,CASSDPTEAFF
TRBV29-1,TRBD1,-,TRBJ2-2,TGCAGCGTCTCAGGGGGCCCCGGGGAGCTGTTTTTT,CSVSGGPGELFF
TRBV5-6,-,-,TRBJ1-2,TGTGCCAGCAGCTTGAACGGCATCTATGGCTACACCTTC,CASSLNGIYGYTF
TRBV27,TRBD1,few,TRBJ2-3,TGTGCCAGCAGTAGGCCGGGACAGGACACAGATACGCAGTATTTT,CASSRPGQDTDTQYF
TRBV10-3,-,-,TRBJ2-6,TGTGCCATCAGTGACCAGGTCGCCTCTGGGGCCAACGTCCTGACTTTC,CAISDQVASGANVLTF
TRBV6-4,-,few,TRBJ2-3,TGTGCCAGCAGTGACCCAAAACTCCGGCCCGATACGCAGTATTTT,CASSDPKLRPDTQYF
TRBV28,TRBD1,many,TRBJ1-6,TGTGCCAGCAGGATGCGACAGGGGGCGCGTTCACCCCTCCACTTT,CASRMRQGARSPLHF
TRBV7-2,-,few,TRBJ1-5,TGTGCCAGCAGCTTAGTCTACGGGTCCAATCAGCCCCAGCATTTT,CASSLVYGSNQPQHF
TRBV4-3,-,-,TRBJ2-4,TGCGCCAGCAGCCAAGACAGTTTAGCCAAAAACATTCAGTACTTC,CASSQDSLAKNIQYF
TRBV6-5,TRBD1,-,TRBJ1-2,TGTGCCAGCAGATTACAGGGGTATGGCTACACCTTC,CASRLQGYGYTF
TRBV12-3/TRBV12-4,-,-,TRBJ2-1,TGTGCCAGCAGTCTCCAAAATGAGCAGTTCTTC,CASSLQNEQFF
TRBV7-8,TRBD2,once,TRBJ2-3,TGTGCCAGCAGCCCCGGCGGGGGGGCGGCAGATACGCAGTATTTT,CASSPGGGAADTQYF
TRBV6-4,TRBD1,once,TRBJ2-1,TGTGCCAGCAGTGACGTGGGACAGGGGTTGGATGAGCAGTTCTTC,CASSDVGQGLDEQFF